This T cell receptor beta chain was identified during a study of blood T cell repertoires in COVID-19. Background on the study: From the United States, Italy and Spain came samples of acute and convalescent COVID-19.

Generated by immunoSEQ multiplex PCR, the TCRdb table keeps only in-frame clones and is missing some. The table lists 200,000 to 250,000 clones, over 60% of them singletons. Germline CDR1 reads SGHNT; CDR2 reads YYREEE (reference sequence). Trimming left V 3 bases short and J 6 bases short, with 11 bases between. There are 13 residues in the CDR3. The chain recombines TRBV5-4 with TRBJ2-3; TRBD1 might be the D (6 bases). This sequence was found in a woman in her 70s with acute or convalescent COVID-19. The sample consisted of peripheral blood. As DNA, the CDR3 is TGTGCCAGCAGCTCACAGGGCTCGGATACGCAGTATTTT. Protein product: CASSSQGSDTQYF.